The clone carrying this T cell receptor beta chain appeared a few times. This entry is derived from a study of patients and donors after allogeneic stem cell transplantation. MiXCR was run by TCRdb on the RT-PCR reads, yielding one entry per CDR3 protein. Of approximately 200,000 distinct CDR3 sequences listed, 35% to 45% are singletons. Germline V CDR1 and CDR2: MGHRA, YSYEKL. CDR3 size: 17 residues. With V trimmed by 4 bases and J by 4 bases, 11 bases remained unmatched. The rearrangement joins TRBV4-1 to TRBJ1-2; 11 bases are a match to TRBD1. This sequence was found in a human donor who was either an allogeneic HSCT recipient or a stem cell or donor lymphocyte infusion donor (not recorded which). It is not recorded whose cells these are; they may come from a transplant donor. The sample comprised blood, either unsorted or a sorted T cell fraction (not recorded which). The CDR3 nucleotides are TGCGCCAGCAGCCTCAAGGCAGGGACAGGGGGACCCTATGGCTACACCTTC. This codes for CASSLKAGTGGPYGYTF.